The 10 T cell receptor beta chains listed next were all sequenced from one sample in a study of cytomegalovirus exposure and HLA in healthy donors listed by TCRdb under 2017. Library prep was done by the immunoSEQ multiplex PCR assay. For the multiplex PCR, a mixture combining 60 forward primers for TCR Vbeta segments and 13 reverse primers for TCR Jbeta segments was used. Here the immuneACCESS table is served through TCRdb, limited to in-frame sequences with V and J called. Missing clones are a known gap in these copies; in checked studies unresolved V genes cover under half, and the rest lacks a known reason. Here the sample has around 180,000 clones; 77% occur a single time. In total, the top ten clones hold 1.4% to 1.5% of the sample. The material sequenced was PBMCs. All receptors come from a woman aged 25 to 39 in good health and CMV-seropositive.

The chain carries TRBV27 and TRBJ2-1; possible D gene TRBD2, 6 bases. Germline lookup yields CDR1 MNHEY and CDR2 SMNVEV (reference sequence). The CDR3 length is 17 residues. The V end lost 5 bases, the J end lost 3 bases, and 20 bases lay between the germline ends. This CDR3 reads CASSPTTGTLSYNEQFF. The CDR3 nucleotides are TGTGCCAGCAGTCCGACCACCGGGACTCTAAGCTACAATGAGCAGTTCTTC.

The chain links TRBV5-6 to TRBJ1-2; D ambiguous. The length of the CDR3 is 11 residues. Germline V gene sequence: CDR1 SGHDT, CDR2 YYEEEE. With 3 bases removed from V and 8 bases from J, the gap between germline ends came to 8 bases. The CDR3 loop reads CASSSSLGYTF. The DNA of the CDR3 is TGTGCCAGCAGCTCGAGCTTGGGCTACACCTTC.

The chain is built from TRBV25-1 and TRBJ2-1, with TRBD2 matching 7 bases. The V and J ends lost 5 bases and 7 bases, in that order; junction bases with no gene match: 11. CDR1 and CDR2 from the germline V gene are MGHDK and SYGVNS. The CDR3 extends over 15 amino acids. The chain's CDR3 is CASSTLAGVENEQFF. DNA of the CDR3: TGTGCCAGCAGTACCTTGGCGGGAGTTGAAAATGAGCAGTTCTTC.

J is TRBJ2-2 and V is TRBV11-3; D might be TRBD2 (5 bases). Germline-derived CDR1 and CDR2 are SGHNT and YENEEA. V lost 1 base to trimming and J lost 1 base, with 7 bases between them. This CDR3 contains 15 residues. CDR3 amino acids: CASSLGGMNTGELFF. In DNA form, the CDR3 reads TGTGCCAGCAGCTTAGGAGGGATGAACACCGGGGAGCTGTTTTTT. Filled out from reference TRBV11-3 and TRBJ2-2, the complete variable domain reads EAGVVQSPRYKIIEKKQPVAFWCNPISGHNTLYWYLQNLGQGPELLIRYENEEAVDDSQLPKDRFSAERLKGVDSTLKIQPAELGDSAVYLCASSLGGMNTGELFFGEGSRLTVL.

This chain connects TRBV28 to TRBJ2-5, with a possible D match to TRBD2 (5 bases). Germline CDR1 reads MDHEN; CDR2 reads SYDVKM. The CDR3 spans 16 residues. V lost 2 bases and J lost 1, with 14 bases in between. CDR3 protein: CASSLSLLGLQETQYF. The DNA for the CDR3 is TGTGCCAGCAGTTTAAGCCTACTAGGCCTCCAAGAGACCCAGTACTTC.

This clone was detected only a few times. The chain carries TRBV6-1 and TRBJ1-2, with D perhaps TRBD1 (6 bases). The V gene's germline CDR1 is MNHNS and CDR2 SASEGT. Trimming left V 4 bases short and J 7 bases short, with 13 bases between. The CDR3 sequence is 13 residues long. The CDR3 region has the DNA TGTGCCAGCAGTGTTGGGGGGGGGCCTGGCTACACCTTC. Translation gives CASSVGGGPGYTF.

This clone was detected once. The chain carries TRBV30 and TRBJ1-1; 8 nucleotides align to TRBD1. This CDR3 is built from 13 residues. Per the germline V gene, CDR1 is GTSNPN and CDR2 is SVGIG (reference sequence). V trimming: 4 bases; J trimming: 4 bases; junction bases outside the gene matches: 5. The CDR3 sequence: CAWTGGEGTEAFF. CDR3 nucleotides: TGTGCCTGGACAGGGGGCGAGGGCACTGAAGCTTTCTTT.

The rearrangement joins TRBV28 to TRBJ2-7; the match to TRBD1 covers 8 bases. The CDR3 runs 16 residues. Germline values: CDR1 MDHEN, CDR2 SYDVKM. V lost 3 bases to trimming and J lost 1 base; unmatched junction nucleotides: 8. The CDR3 nucleotides are TGTGCCAGCAGTTTGCCCGGGACAGGCTTATCCTACGAGCAGTACTTC. It translates to CASSLPGTGLSYEQYF.

The rearrangement joins TRBV6-5 to TRBJ2-7, with D possibly matching TRBD1 (6 bases). Looked up from germline, CDR1 is MNHEY and CDR2 is SVGAGI. The CDR3 has 14 amino acids. V was pared by 2 bases and J by 4 bases, with 12 bases between. The CDR3 DNA is TGTGCCAGCAGTTACGGCGGACAGCCTTACGAGCAGTACTTC. Amino acid sequence: CASSYGGQPYEQYF.

The V call is TRBV5-1, the J call TRBJ2-1, with D possibly matching TRBD2 (6 bases). V gave up 1 base and J gave up 5 bases, with 13 bases separating them. The CDR3 totals 15 residues. CDR1 and CDR2 from the germline V gene are SGHRS and YFSETQ. The CDR3 DNA reads as TGCGCCAGCAGCTTGTCGTCTAGCGCGAACAATGAGCAGTTCTTC. Translated: CASSLSSSANNEQFF.